The present TCR beta chain was sequenced within a study of blood T cell repertoires in COVID-19. Study-level background: Nucleic acid was either cDNA or gDNA, and it came from T cells, B-cell-depleted T cells, or PBMCs.

TCRdb's table, derived via immunoSEQ multiplex PCR, lists solely in-frame clones and lacks some. The data contain a few hundred thousand clones, approximately 90% of them singletons. Looked up from germline, CDR1 is SGHRS and CDR2 is YFSETQ. This CDR3 contains 14 residues. V was pared by 4 bases and J by 5 bases, with 15 bases between. Input material: peripheral blood. The rearrangement links TRBV5-1 to TRBJ1-1, with D possibly being TRBD1 (6 bases). This receptor was obtained from a man younger than 45 with acute or convalescent COVID-19. The CDR3 loop reads CASSPIPGATEAFF. The CDR3 coding sequence is TGCGCCAGCAGCCCAATACCAGGGGCAACTGAAGCTTTCTTT.